These 24 T cell receptor beta chains originate from one sample sequenced in a study of blood T cell repertoires in COVID-19. The data were produced by immunoSEQ multiplex PCR, yet TCRdb's version contains in-frame clones alone and is incomplete. The sample consists of under 250,000 clones, over 70% of them appearing once. The sequenced sample consisted of peripheral blood. The receptor set was obtained from an elderly woman with acute or convalescent COVID-19.

J is TRBJ2-7 and V is TRBV3-1 (or the pseudogene TRBV3-2); 11 bases fit TRBD2. The CDR3 loop spans 15 amino acids. The V gene's germline CDR1 is LGHDT and CDR2 YNNKEL (reference sequence). Trimming at V came to 2 bases and at J to 6 bases, leaving 6 bases not matched to a gene. The CDR3 loop reads CASSQHVAGGLEQYF. The CDR3, as DNA: TGTGCCAGCAGCCAACACGTAGCGGGGGGGCTCGAGCAGTACTTC.

The chain combines TRBV10-3 with TRBJ2-5, with D tentatively TRBD2 (6 bases). Per the germline V gene, CDR1 is ENHRY and CDR2 is SYGVKD. The CDR3 is made up of 13 amino acids. The ends were cut back, 4 bases at V and 3 bases at J, with 9 bases in the middle. Here the CDR3 DNA reads TGTGCCATCAGTGCCGGGACTGAAGAGACCCAGTACTTC. It codes for CAISAGTEETQYF.

V gene TRBV3-1 (or the pseudogene TRBV3-2) combines with J gene TRBJ2-7; D call uncertain. Germline-derived CDR1 and CDR2 are LGHDT and YNNKEL (reference sequence). This CDR3 region has 14 residues. V dropped 2 bases and J dropped 4 bases, with 12 bases sitting between them. This CDR3 reads CASSQSDSIYEQYF. CDR3 nucleotide sequence: TGTGCCAGCAGCCAAAGTGACTCAATATACGAGCAGTACTTC.

The chain has TRBV5-6 and TRBJ1-4; TRBD1 is a possible D gene (6 bases). V lost 2 bases, J lost 8 bases, and 10 bases lay in between. Germline V gives CDR1 SGHDT, CDR2 YYEEEE. The CDR3 length is 13 residues. The CDR3 sequence: CASSLFRGEKLFF. As DNA, the CDR3 is TGTGCCAGCAGCTTATTCAGGGGCGAAAAACTGTTTTTT.

This clone was counted at least ten times. The CDR3 spells CSVTVNYEQYF. The CDR3 DNA follows: TGCAGCGTTACAGTTAACTACGAGCAGTACTTC. The rearrangement links TRBV29-1 to TRBJ2-7; D call uncertain. Germline loops: CDR1 SQVTM, CDR2 ANQGSEA. The length of the CDR3 is 11 residues. V gave up 5 bases and J gave up 3 bases, with 8 bases separating them.

The CDR3 loop is CASSLNGLSTAQYF. In nucleotides, the CDR3 is TGCGCCAGCAGCTTGAACGGCCTCTCCACAGCGCAGTATTTT. The chain employs TRBV5-1 and TRBJ2-3; D not resolved. The CDR3 runs 14 residues. Trimming removed 1 base at V and 10 bases at J, with 16 bases between. Germline V lookup: CDR1 SGHRS, CDR2 YFSETQ.

The chain recombines TRBV29-1 with TRBJ2-3; 7 nucleotides align to TRBD1. Germline values: CDR1 SQVTM, CDR2 ANQGSEA. This CDR3 region has 13 residues. V lost 7 bases, J lost 10 bases, and 14 bases stayed unmatched. This CDR3 is CSGAEGAQIPQYF. The CDR3, as DNA: TGCAGCGGTGCTGAGGGGGCACAGATCCCGCAGTATTTT.

Here the CDR3 reads CASSPLAGGPNEQYF. The CDR3 nucleotides are TGTGCCAGCTCACCGCTAGCGGGAGGGCCCAACGAGCAGTACTTC. The rearrangement links TRBV18 to TRBJ2-7; 12 nucleotides match TRBD2. J gave up 5 bases and V 3 bases, and 5 bases lay outside the gene matches. This CDR3 comprises 15 residues. Germline CDR1 reads KGHSH; CDR2 reads LQKENI.

The CDR3 is CASSMTGVLSSYNSPLHF. DNA of the CDR3: TGTGCCAGTAGTATGACAGGGGTTCTTAGCTCCTATAATTCACCCCTCCACTTT. J is TRBJ1-6 and V is TRBV19; 8 bases line up with TRBD1. Losses at the gene ends were 3 bases for V and 0 bases for J; bases not matched to a gene: 7. From germline, CDR1 is LNHDA and CDR2 SQIVND (reference sequence). CDR3 length equals 18 residues.

The J gene is TRBJ1-2, the V gene TRBV7-2; no firm D call. Germline CDR1 is SGHTA and CDR2 is FQGNSA. The V and J ends lost 1 base and 11 bases respectively, with 14 bases between them. CDR3 length equals 13 residues. CDR3: CASSLEGSGLYTF. CDR3 DNA sequence: TGTGCCAGCAGCTTAGAGGGCTCCGGACTATACACCTTC.

J is TRBJ2-7 and V is TRBV27, with 7 bases fitting TRBD1. With 8 bases clipped from V and 2 bases from J, the junction kept 6 bases outside the gene matches. The CDR3 runs 13 residues. Germline loops: CDR1 MNHEY, CDR2 SMNVEV (reference sequence). The CDR3 DNA reads TGTGCCAGCCCCTTGACAGGGACCTACGAGCAGTACTTC. Its protein is CASPLTGTYEQYF.

The chain combines TRBV19 with TRBJ1-4; the D is unclear. Germline V lookup: CDR1 LNHDA, CDR2 SQIVND (reference sequence). The ends were cut back, 1 base at V and 9 bases at J, with 3 bases in the middle. The CDR3 spans 11 residues. DNA of the CDR3: TGTGCCAGTAGTATAGGGCAAAAACTGTTTTTT. Translation gives CASSIGQKLFF.

The V and J genes are TRBV12-1 and TRBJ2-3; the table names TRBD2, a call not compared with the DNA. TRBV12-1 is labeled a pseudogene. There are 15 residues in the CDR3. The CDR3 DNA is TGTGCCAGCAGCTGGGGAGAGCGCGGGCAAGATACGCAGTATTTT. It yields the protein CASSWGERGQDTQYF.

The chain combines TRBV28 with TRBJ2-7; D is perhaps TRBD1 (6 bases). Between the trimmed V and J ends, which lost 6 bases and 9 bases, there was a span of 24 bases. CDR1 and CDR2 from the germline V gene are MDHEN and SYDVKM. The CDR3 is made up of 15 amino acids. The CDR3 coding sequence is TGTGCCAGCAGGACTCCCGCCCCTTCAGGGGTTAGGCAGTACTTC. Protein product: CASRTPAPSGVRQYF. Using reference TRBV28 and TRBJ2-7 for the parts outside the CDR3, the full variable domain is DVKVTQSSRYLVKRTGEKVFLECVQDMDHENMFWYRQDPGLGLRLIYFSYDVKMKEKGDIPEGYSVSREKKERFSLILESASTNQTSMYLCASRTPAPSGVRQYFGPGTRLTVT.

In DNA, the CDR3 is TGTGCCAGCACAAGAGCGGGAGAGGAAGAGACCCAGTACTTC. Protein: CASTRAGEEETQYF. The V and J genes are TRBV6-5 and TRBJ2-5; 8 nucleotides agree with TRBD2. The V and J ends lost 7 bases and 3 bases, in that order; junction bases with no gene match: 7. Germline CDR1 is MNHEY and CDR2 is SVGAGI. The CDR3 consists of 14 residues.

The chain is built from TRBV12-5 and TRBJ1-5; the D is unclear. Germline values: CDR1 LGHNT, CDR2 FRNRAP. V was cut by 11 bases and J by 0 bases, with 11 bases left in between. The CDR3 extends over 13 amino acids. The CDR3 bases are TGTGCTTCCCGGGTTTATAGCAATCAGCCCCAGCATTTT. Translating gives CASRVYSNQPQHF.

The chain joins TRBV6-5 to TRBJ1-5, with TRBD1 identical over 10 bases. Looked up from germline, CDR1 is MNHEY and CDR2 is SVGAGI. Trimming removed 4 bases from V and 8 bases from J; junction bases left unmatched: 8. This CDR3 has 15 residues. This CDR3 reads CASSSVRDRGKPQHF. CDR3 coding DNA: TGTGCCAGCAGTTCCGTCCGGGACAGGGGAAAGCCCCAGCATTTT.

This chain joins TRBV12-3 or TRBV12-4 and TRBJ1-2; weak D call: TRBD1 (6 bases). The V gene lost 5 bases and the J gene lost 2 bases, with 6 bases spanning the gap. The CDR3 runs to 12 residues. The CDR3 spells CASSGQNYGYTF. CDR3 sequence (DNA): TGTGCCAGCAGTGGACAGAACTATGGCTACACCTTC.

This clone was recorded once. The chain combines TRBV29-1 with TRBJ1-5, with 7 bases aligning to TRBD1. Germline CDR1 and CDR2: SQVTM and ANQGSEA. With 5 bases clipped from V and 3 bases from J, the junction kept 7 bases outside the gene matches. The CDR3 extends over 14 amino acids. The CDR3 loop is CSVTDGTANQPQHF. The CDR3 nucleotides read TGCAGCGTTACCGATGGGACAGCCAATCAGCCCCAGCATTTT.

The chain is built from TRBV5-4 and TRBJ2-1; tentatively, D is TRBD2 (6 bases). The length of the CDR3 is 16 residues. Germline V gene data show CDR1 as SGHNT and CDR2 as YYREEE (reference sequence). V lost 4 bases to trimming and J lost 4 bases, with 18 bases between them. CDR3 loop: CASSGSQRVPYNEQFF. The CDR3 bases are TGTGCCAGCAGCGGATCGCAGCGGGTTCCATACAATGAGCAGTTCTTC. Using reference TRBV5-4 and TRBJ2-1 for the parts outside the CDR3, the full variable domain is ETGVTQSPTHLIKTRGQQVTLRCSSQSGHNTVSWYQQALGQGPQFIFQYYREEENGRGNFPPRFSGLQFPNYSSELNVNALELDDSALYLCASSGSQRVPYNEQFFGPGTRLTVL.

CDR3 sequence (DNA): TGCGCCAGCAGCGCGCCTTCCGGGACTAGCGGGGGCTTCGGCGGGGAGCTGTTTTTT. Translation: CASSAPSGTSGGFGGELFF. The gene calls are TRBV5-1 and TRBJ2-2; TRBD2 matches at 14 bases. V was clipped by 4 bases and J by 7 bases; unmatched bases: 15. Germline V CDR1 and CDR2: SGHRS, YFSETQ. The CDR3 loop spans 19 amino acids.

In its sample, this clone was seen a few times. The DNA of the CDR3 is TGTGCCAGCAGTTCTCAGGGCACCGGGGAGCTGTTTTTT. Amino acids: CASSSQGTGELFF. This chain links TRBV12-3 or TRBV12-4 with TRBJ2-2; TRBD1 might be the D (5 bases). The ends were cut back, 4 bases at V and 4 bases at J, with 7 bases in the middle. This CDR3 region has 13 residues.

This clone has only one observation. V usage is TRBV5-1 and J usage is TRBJ2-7; 7 nucleotides agree with TRBD1. Germline-derived CDR1 and CDR2 are SGHRS and YFSETQ. The CDR3 consists of 13 residues. With 3 bases clipped from V and 3 bases from J, the junction kept 3 bases outside the gene matches. The CDR3 DNA reads as TGCGCCAGCAGCTCGACAGGGCTCTACGAGCAGTACTTC. Its translation is CASSSTGLYEQYF. Using reference TRBV5-1 and TRBJ2-7 for the parts outside the CDR3, the full variable domain is KAGVTQTPRYLIKTRGQQVTLSCSPISGHRSVSWYQQTPGQGLQFLFEYFSETQRNKGNFPGRFSGRQFSNSRSEMNVSTLELGDSALYLCASSSTGLYEQYFGPGTRLTVT.

The genes are TRBV7-2 and TRBJ2-7; D perhaps matches TRBD1 (6 bases). The germline CDR1 and CDR2 sequences are SGHTA and FQGNSA. This CDR3 contains 13 residues. V gave up 4 bases and J gave up 6 bases, with 13 bases separating them. Here the CDR3 reads CASSSIRGGEQYF. The CDR3 nucleotides read TGTGCCAGCAGCTCAATTAGAGGGGGCGAGCAGTACTTC.